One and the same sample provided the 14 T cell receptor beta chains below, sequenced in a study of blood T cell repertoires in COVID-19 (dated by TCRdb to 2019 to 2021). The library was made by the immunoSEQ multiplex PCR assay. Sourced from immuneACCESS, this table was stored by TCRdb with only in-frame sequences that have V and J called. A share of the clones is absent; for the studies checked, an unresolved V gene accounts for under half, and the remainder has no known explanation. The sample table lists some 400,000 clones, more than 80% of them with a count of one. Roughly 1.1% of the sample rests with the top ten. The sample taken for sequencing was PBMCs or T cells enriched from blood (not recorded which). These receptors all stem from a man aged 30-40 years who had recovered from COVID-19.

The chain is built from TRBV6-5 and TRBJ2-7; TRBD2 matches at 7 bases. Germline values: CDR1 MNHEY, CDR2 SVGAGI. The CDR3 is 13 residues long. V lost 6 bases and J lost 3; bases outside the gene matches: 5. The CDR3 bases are TGTGCCAGCAGGGGGGGGGAGAGCTACGAGCAGTACTTC. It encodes CASRGGESYEQYF.

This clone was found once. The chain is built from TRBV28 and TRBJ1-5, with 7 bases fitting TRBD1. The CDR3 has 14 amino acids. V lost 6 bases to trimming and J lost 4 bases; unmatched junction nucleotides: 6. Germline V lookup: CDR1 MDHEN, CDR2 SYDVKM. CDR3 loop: CASSKTGPNQPQHF. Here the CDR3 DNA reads TGTGCCAGCAGCAAGACAGGGCCTAATCAGCCCCAGCATTTT.

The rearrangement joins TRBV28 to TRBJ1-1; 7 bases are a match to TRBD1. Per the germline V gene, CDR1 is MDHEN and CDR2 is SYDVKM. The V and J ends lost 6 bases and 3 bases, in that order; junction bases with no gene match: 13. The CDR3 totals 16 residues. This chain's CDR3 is CASSPDRVDRDTEAFF. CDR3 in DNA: TGTGCCAGCAGCCCCGACAGGGTAGATCGGGACACTGAAGCTTTCTTT.

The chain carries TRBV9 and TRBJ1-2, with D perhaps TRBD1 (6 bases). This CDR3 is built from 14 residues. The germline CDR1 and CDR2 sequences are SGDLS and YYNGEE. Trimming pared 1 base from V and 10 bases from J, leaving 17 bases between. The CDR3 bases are TGTGCCAGCAGCGTATCGGGACAACGGAACCTCTACACCTTC. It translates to CASSVSGQRNLYTF.

CDR3 loop: CASRVDRNTEAFF. The CDR3, as DNA: TGCGCCAGCAGAGTGGACAGGAACACTGAAGCTTTCTTT. The chain has TRBV10-1 and TRBJ1-1; D may be TRBD1 (6 bases). The CDR3 extends over 13 amino acids. The V and J ends lost 6 bases and 1 base respectively, with 9 bases between them. Germline V gene data show CDR1 as WNHNN and CDR2 as SYGVQD (reference sequence).

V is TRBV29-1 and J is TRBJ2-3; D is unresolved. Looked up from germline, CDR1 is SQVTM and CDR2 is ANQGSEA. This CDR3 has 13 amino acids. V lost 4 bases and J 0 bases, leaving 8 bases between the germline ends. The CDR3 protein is CSVVIGSTDTQYF. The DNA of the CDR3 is TGCAGCGTTGTAATCGGGAGCACAGATACGCAGTATTTT.

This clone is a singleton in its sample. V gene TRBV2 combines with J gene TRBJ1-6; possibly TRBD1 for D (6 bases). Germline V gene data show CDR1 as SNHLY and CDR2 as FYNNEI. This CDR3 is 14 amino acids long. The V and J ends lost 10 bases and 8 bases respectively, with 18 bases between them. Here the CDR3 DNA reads TGTGCCACGATCCGAGGGGGAATGGATTCACCCCTCCACTTT. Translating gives CATIRGGMDSPLHF. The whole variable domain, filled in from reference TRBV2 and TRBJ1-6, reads EPEVTQTPSHQVTQMGQEVILRCVPISNHLYFYWYRQILGQKVEFLVSFYNNEISEKSEIFDDQFSVERPDGSNFTLKIRSTKLEDSAMYFCATIRGGMDSPLHFGNGTRLTVT.

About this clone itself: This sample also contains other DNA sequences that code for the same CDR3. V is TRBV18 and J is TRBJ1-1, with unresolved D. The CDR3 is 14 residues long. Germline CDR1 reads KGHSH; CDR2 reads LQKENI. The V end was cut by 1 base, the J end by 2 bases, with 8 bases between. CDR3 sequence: CASSPLGGNTEAFF. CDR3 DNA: TGTGCCAGCTCACCACTCGGAGGTAACACTGAAGCTTTCTTT.

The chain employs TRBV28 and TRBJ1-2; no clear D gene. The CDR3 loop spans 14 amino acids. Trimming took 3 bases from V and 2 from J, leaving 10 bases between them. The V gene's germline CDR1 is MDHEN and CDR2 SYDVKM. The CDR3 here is CASSFEGFNYGYTF. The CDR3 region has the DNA TGTGCCAGCAGTTTCGAGGGTTTCAACTATGGCTACACCTTC.

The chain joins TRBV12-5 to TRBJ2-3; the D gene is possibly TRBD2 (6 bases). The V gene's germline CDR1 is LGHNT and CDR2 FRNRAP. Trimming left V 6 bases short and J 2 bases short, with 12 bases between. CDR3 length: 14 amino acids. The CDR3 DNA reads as TGTGCTAGTGGGGGGGGTGTAGCCACAGATACGCAGTATTTT. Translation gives CASGGGVATDTQYF.

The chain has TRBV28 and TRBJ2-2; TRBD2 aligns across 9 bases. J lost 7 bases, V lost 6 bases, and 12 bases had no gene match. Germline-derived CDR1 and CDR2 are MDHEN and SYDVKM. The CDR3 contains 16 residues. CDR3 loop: CASRMVAGGPNGELFF. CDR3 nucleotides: TGTGCCAGCAGAATGGTGGCGGGAGGGCCAAACGGGGAGCTGTTTTTT.

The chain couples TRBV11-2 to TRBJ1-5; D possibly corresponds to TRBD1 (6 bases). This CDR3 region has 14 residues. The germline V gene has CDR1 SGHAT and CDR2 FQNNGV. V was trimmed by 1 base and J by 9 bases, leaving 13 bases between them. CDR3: CASSLVAGTPPQHF. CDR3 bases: TGTGCCAGCAGCTTAGTCGCCGGGACACCGCCCCAGCATTTT. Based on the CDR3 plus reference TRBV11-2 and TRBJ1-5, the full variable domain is EAGVAQSPRYKIIEKRQSVAFWCNPISGHATLYWYQQILGQGPKLLIQFQNNGVVDDSQLPKDRFSAERLKGVDSTLKIQPAKLEDSAVYLCASSLVAGTPPQHFGDGTRLSIL.

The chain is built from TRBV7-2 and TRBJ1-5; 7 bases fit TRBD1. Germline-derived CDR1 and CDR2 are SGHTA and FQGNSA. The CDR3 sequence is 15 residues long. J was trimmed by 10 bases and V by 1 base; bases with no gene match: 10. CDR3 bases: TGTGCCAGCAGCTTAGACTCGGGACAGTCTAAACCCCAGCATTTT. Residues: CASSLDSGQSKPQHF. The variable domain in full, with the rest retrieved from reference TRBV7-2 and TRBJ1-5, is GAGVSQSPSNKVTEKGKDVELRCDPISGHTALYWYRQSLGQGLEFLIYFQGNSAPDKSGLPSDRFSAERTGGSVSTLTIQRTQQEDSAVYLCASSLDSGQSKPQHFGDGTRLSIL.

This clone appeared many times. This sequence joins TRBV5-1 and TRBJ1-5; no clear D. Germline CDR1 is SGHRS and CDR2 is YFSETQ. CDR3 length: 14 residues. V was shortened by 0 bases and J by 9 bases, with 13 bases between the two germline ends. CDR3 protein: CASSLAPDGGPQHF. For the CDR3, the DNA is TGCGCCAGCAGCTTGGCCCCTGACGGCGGGCCCCAGCATTTT.